A selection of T cell receptor beta chains follows, all from one sample in a study of radiotherapy plus CTLA-4 blockade in lung cancer. Sequenced by immunoSEQ multiplex PCR; TCRdb stores in-frame clones only, minus some. This table has about 80,000 clones, about 79% appearing once. Sample: peripheral blood, taken from a patient treated with radiotherapy plus ipilimumab. These receptors all come from a human donor with non-small cell lung cancer whose response to radiotherapy plus ipilimumab could not be evaluated. Some clones in this sample may be carry-over from other donors' samples. The CDR3 runs from the conserved cysteine through the conserved F or W. D genes are given only for firm matches. Not every row has a clone size; where given, it reads once, few, many or a size class.

v_call	j_call	clone_size	d_call	cdr3_nt	cdr3_aa
TRBV28	TRBJ2-7	.	.	TGTGCCAGCAGTTTCGGGGGAAACGAGCAGTACTTC	CASSFGGNEQYF
TRBV28	TRBJ1-2	.	TRBD1	TGTGCCAGCAGACTACAGGGGATAGACTATGGCTACACCTTC	CASRLQGIDYGYTF
TRBV14	TRBJ1-5	once	.	TGTGCCAGCAGCCAAGAGGGTCCAGGCAGTCAGCCCCAGCATTTT	CASSQEGPGSQPQHF
TRBV5-1	TRBJ2-5	.	.	TGCGCCAGCAGCGGGGGGAGCCAAGAGACCCAGTACTTC	CASSGGSQETQYF
TRBV4-3	TRBJ2-1	.	.	TGCGCCAGCAGCCAAGATACTAGGGCCAATGAGCAGTTCTTC	CASSQDTRANEQFF
TRBV5-1	TRBJ2-5	.	TRBD1	TGCGCCAGCAGCTTGGATGCAGGGGGCGAGACCCAGTACTTC	CASSLDAGGETQYF
TRBV29-1	TRBJ2-5	.	.	TGCAGCGTGGAGACTCTGGTGGAGCAAGAGACCCAGTACTTC	CSVETLVEQETQYF
TRBV9	TRBJ1-4	.	.	TGTGCCAGCAGCGTAGGAGGAGGTGAAAAACTGTTTTTT	CASSVGGGEKLFF
TRBV19	TRBJ1-5	.	.	TGTGCCAGTAGTATCATCCCCTACAGGGACCCAAGGCCCCAGCATTTT	CASSIIPYRDPRPQHF
TRBV9	TRBJ2-2	.	.	TGTGCCAGCAGCGTAGGCGGGGCGAACACCGGGGAGCTGTTTTTT	CASSVGGANTGELFF
TRBV27	TRBJ2-7	.	TRBD2	TGTGCCAGCAGTTCCAGCGGGGTTCCCTACGAGCAGTACTTC	CASSSSGVPYEQYF
TRBV9	TRBJ2-7	.	TRBD1	TGTGCCAGCAGCGCCGGACAGGGCGCGTCCTACGAGCAGTACTTC	CASSAGQGASYEQYF
TRBV5-1	TRBJ2-3	.	.	TGCGCCAGCAGCCGGGGTGGCAGGTCTAGCACAGATACGCAGTATTTT	CASSRGGRSSTDTQYF
TRBV2	TRBJ1-1	.	TRBD1	TGTGCCAGCAGGGACAGGGGGCGAAGGAACACTGAAGCTTTCTTT	CASRDRGRRNTEAFF
TRBV6-5	TRBJ2-5	few	TRBD1	TGTGCCAGCAGTCCTCGGGACAGGCTACAAGAGACCCAGTACTTC	CASSPRDRLQETQYF
TRBV19	TRBJ1-1	.	.	TGTGCCAGTAGTATAAGATTCGGTAACACTGAAGCTTTCTTT	CASSIRFGNTEAFF
TRBV25-1	TRBJ2-7	.	TRBD1	TGTGCCAGCAGTTGGACAGGTGCCATCCCCGAGCAGTACTTC	CASSWTGAIPEQYF
TRBV5-1	TRBJ1-1	.	TRBD1	TGCGCCAGCAGCCCCTCCGGGACAGTGAACACTGAAGCTTTCTTT	CASSPSGTVNTEAFF
TRBV9	TRBJ2-7	.	.	TGTGCCAGCAGCGTAGCTCCAGGGGGGTACGAGCAGTACTTC	CASSVAPGGYEQYF
TRBV7-3	TRBJ2-5	.	TRBD1	TGTGCCAGCAGCTTAAGCCCCGCGGGTTGGGGACAGGGGGCGCATGAGGGGGAGACCCAGTACTTC	CASSLSPAGWGQGAHEGETQYF
TRBV7-3	TRBJ1-1	.	TRBD1	TGTGCCAGCAGCCGGACAGGACCGAACACTGAAGCTTTCTTT	CASSRTGPNTEAFF
TRBV28	TRBJ2-7	.	TRBD1	TGTGCCAGCCGGGGACAGGGGAGTTCCTACGAGCAGTACTTC	CASRGQGSSYEQYF
TRBV5-4	TRBJ2-3	.	.	TGTGCCAGCAGCTTGGGGGTGGAGCGGGATACGCAGTATTTT	CASSLGVERDTQYF
TRBV6-1	TRBJ1-5	once	TRBD1	TGTGCCAGCAGTAAAGGACAGGGGGGTCAGCCCCAGCATTTT	CASSKGQGGQPQHF
TRBV4-1	TRBJ2-7	.	TRBD1	TGCGCCAGCAGCCACCAGACAGGGGCTCTGAACGAGCAGTACTTC	CASSHQTGALNEQYF
TRBV6-1	TRBJ2-1	.	TRBD1	TGTGCCAGCAGGCCGGGACAGGGATCTTACAATGAGCAGTTCTTC	CASRPGQGSYNEQFF
TRBV11-2	TRBJ2-3	.	.	TGTGCCAGCAGCTTGATGGGGCCCCCAGATACGCAGTATTTT	CASSLMGPPDTQYF
TRBV28	TRBJ2-7	.	TRBD1	TGTGCCAGCAGAGCCCGGGACAGGGGTCCCTACGAGCAGTACTTC	CASRARDRGPYEQYF
TRBV5-5	TRBJ1-1	.	.	TGTGCCAGTATACTTGGTGTCGGGAACACTGAAGCTTTCTTT	CASILGVGNTEAFF
TRBV6-5	TRBJ1-1	.	.	TGTGCCAGTGACACCGCGGGGGGCGGTGACACTGAAGCTTTCTTT	CASDTAGGGDTEAFF
TRBV28	TRBJ2-3	.	TRBD2	TGTGCCAGCAGTCTTCAATTAGCGGGGGGGGCAGATACGCAGTATTTT	CASSLQLAGGADTQYF
TRBV2	TRBJ1-1	.	.	TGTGCCAGCAAGAGGGACACTGAGGCTTTCTTT	CASKRDTEAFF
TRBV10-3	TRBJ1-5	.	.	TGTGCCATCAGGGACACCTCTGATCAGCCCCAGCATTTT	CAIRDTSDQPQHF
TRBV28	TRBJ1-2	.	.	TGTGCCAGCAGTTTATTGGCGGACACTAACTATGGCTACACCTTC	CASSLLADTNYGYTF
TRBV7-9	TRBJ1-2	.	TRBD1	TGTGCCAGCAGCCCGGACAGGGAACGGGGTGGCTACACCTTC	CASSPDRERGGYTF
TRBV15	TRBJ2-7	.	TRBD1	TGTGCCACCAGCGCCCAACAGGGGCGCGAGCAGTACTTC	CATSAQQGREQYF
TRBV19	TRBJ2-3	.	TRBD2	TGTGCCAGTAGTACTCGGACTAGCGCAGATACGCAGTATTTT	CASSTRTSADTQYF
TRBV7-2	TRBJ2-5	.	TRBD2	TGTGCCAGCAGATCGGGACTAGCGGGTGGGACCCAGTACTTC	CASRSGLAGGTQYF
TRBV28	TRBJ1-3	once	.	TGTGCCAGCAGTTTGGGGGCTGTGAGCTCTGGAAACACCATATATTTT	CASSLGAVSSGNTIYF
TRBV14	TRBJ2-7	few	.	TGTGCCAGCAGCCAAGCAGGAGGGCGGGAGCAGTACTTC	CASSQAGGREQYF
TRBV30	TRBJ1-2	.	.	TGTGCCTGGAGTGAGGGGAAACTGAACTATGGCTACACCTTC	CAWSEGKLNYGYTF
TRBV30	TRBJ2-1	few	.	TGTGCCTGGACAGGGTCCAATGAGCAGTTCTTC	CAWTGSNEQFF
TRBV11-2	TRBJ2-1	.	.	TGTGCCAGCAGCTTATATGGGGGCCCCTCCTACAATGAGCAGTTCTTC	CASSLYGGPSYNEQFF
TRBV25-1	TRBJ2-1	.	TRBD2	TGTGCCAGCAGGCTAGCGGGGGGGGCCGATGAGCAGTTCTTC	CASRLAGGADEQFF
TRBV5-1	TRBJ2-3	.	.	TGCGCCAGCACCTCGACAGCGACTAGCACAGATACGCAGTATTTT	CASTSTATSTDTQYF
TRBV28	TRBJ1-1	.	.	TGTGCCAGCAGTTTCCCCACAGGGAAGGGGCTCACTGAAGCTTTCTTT	CASSFPTGKGLTEAFF
TRBV11-2	TRBJ2-5	once	.	TGTGCCAGCAGCACAGGGTGGGCGACCCAGTACTTC	CASSTGWATQYF
TRBV25-1	TRBJ2-2	.	TRBD2	TGTGCCAGCAGTGAATCGCGGGGGGCTAACACCGGGGAGCTGTTTTTT	CASSESRGANTGELFF
TRBV19	TRBJ2-1	.	.	TGTGCCAGTAGTATAGCCCGCCGTCTATACAATGAGCAGTTCTTC	CASSIARRLYNEQFF
TRBV27	TRBJ2-1	.	.	TGTGCCAGCAGTTTATACGGGGGACGTAATGAGCAGTTCTTC	CASSLYGGRNEQFF